This T cell receptor beta chain was found in a study of T cell repertoires in cytomegalovirus infection. About the research overall: Use of recently identified HLA-C-restricted and well-studied HLA-B-restricted CMV epitopes was part of the study. Based on public TCR beta signatures, there were indications of CMV infection and of a matching HLA type.

Using its own MiXCR run on the reads, TCRdb lists one record per CDR3 protein. The repertoire holds approximately 730,000 distinct CDR3 sequences, with about 28% as singletons. The V and J ends lost 2 bases and 6 bases respectively, with 11 bases between them. Germline CDR1 and CDR2: SGHKS and YYEKEE (reference sequence). CDR3 length: 13 residues. General study results and limits: There were HLA-C-restricted CMV-specific TCR beta clonotypes dominating the ex vivo response. Cumulative frequency (of public TCR beta family members) identified carriers of CMV plus the relevant HLA.

This clonotype was counted many times. The target antigen is unknown. The receptor was derived from a human donor in good health (CMV status not recorded). Some clones in this sample may be carry-over from other donors' samples. The chain employs TRBV5-5 and TRBJ1-2, with unresolved D. The sequencing used cultured CD8+ T cells from PBMCs, collected from culture after CMV antigen stimulation. CDR3 DNA: TGTGCCAGCAGCTTCGGACTCTACGATGGCTACACCTTC. Its protein product is CASSFGLYDGYTF.